This is a list of T cell receptor beta chains from one sample in a study of cytomegalovirus exposure and HLA in healthy donors. Sequencing was performed with immunoSEQ multiplex PCR; in TCRdb, only in-frame clones are kept and a portion is missing. This sample has some 100,000 clones, with 65% to 85% found just once. The sample consisted of PBMCs. The receptors were gathered from a woman between 65 and 79 years old in good health and CMV-seropositive. Each CDR3 is given with its conserved first and last residue. The D gene is left open where the match is weak. Clone size appears in some rows only: once, few, many, or a class for an expanded clone.

>21|TRBD2|-|TRBV7-3|TRBJ2-1
TGTGCCAGCAGCCCCCGGGACAATCGCGGGGGGGCCCAAATAAACTACAATGAGCAGTTCTTC
CASSPRDNRGGAQINYNEQFF
>16|TRBD1|-|TRBV19|TRBJ2-4
TGTGCCAGTAGTTCCTCGGACAGGGTGGACAAAAACATTCAGTACTTC
CASSSSDRVDKNIQYF
>16|TRBD2|-|TRBV5-1|TRBJ2-7
TGCGCCAGCAGCTTGGGCGGGAGGGGTCAAGGCGACGAGCAGTACTTC
CASSLGGRGQGDEQYF
>16|TRBD2|once|TRBV6-4|TRBJ2-2
TGTGCCAGCAGAGCCGGGACTAGCGGGAGTTCCGGGGAGCTGTTTTTT
CASRAGTSGSSGELFF
>13|-|-|TRBV7-2|TRBJ2-7
TGTGCCAGCAGCACGACAGTGGCCTACGAGCAGTACTTC
CASSTTVAYEQYF
>12|TRBD1|once|TRBV6-5|TRBJ1-1
TGTGCCAGCAGTCGTGGGACAGGAGAAGCTTTCTTT
CASSRGTGEAFF
>14|TRBD1|-|TRBV7-2|TRBJ1-1
TGTGCCAGCAGCCCTCACAGGGGAAGTACTGAAGCTTTCTTT
CASSPHRGSTEAFF
>12|-|-|TRBV9|TRBJ2-3
TGTGCCAGCAGCGTAGTATCAGATACGCAGTATTTT
CASSVVSDTQYF
>14|-|-|TRBV2|TRBJ1-1
TGTGCCAGCATTCGGTCCGGACAGAACACTGAAGCTTTCTTT
CASIRSGQNTEAFF
>14|-|-|TRBV4-1|TRBJ1-5
TGCGCCAGCAGCCAAAGTTTGGGAGCCCCAACCCAGCATTTT
CASSQSLGAPTQHF
>13|-|-|TRBV9|TRBJ1-2
TGTGCCAGCAGCGGACGGGACATTATTCCCTACACCTTC
CASSGRDIIPYTF
>17|-|-|TRBV12-5|TRBJ2-1
TGTGCTAGTGGTTTGGAGGCAGGGCCAAGATTTTACAATGAGCAGTTCTTC
CASGLEAGPRFYNEQFF
>15|-|-|TRBV28|TRBJ2-7
TGTGCCAGCAATATCGGACAGACTTACTCCTACGAGCAGTACTTC
CASNIGQTYSYEQYF
>13|-|-|TRBV6-5|TRBJ1-2
TGTGCCAGCGTAGGGGGAGTCTTGTTAGGCTACACCTTC
CASVGGVLLGYTF
>14|-|few|TRBV5-1|TRBJ1-1
TGCGCCAGCAGCTTGCTCAGAATGAACACTGAAGCTTTCTTT
CASSLLRMNTEAFF
>11|-|-|TRBV6-6|TRBJ2-1
TGTGCCAGCAGTTACCGGGATGAGCAGTTCTTC
CASSYRDEQFF
>17|TRBD2|few|TRBV27|TRBJ2-7
TGTGCCAGCAGTTTATTGGTTGCGGGGGGCGGTCTCCTCGAGCAGTACTTC
CASSLLVAGGGLLEQYF
>10|-|-|TRBV30|TRBJ2-7
TGTGCCTGGGGGCGTTACGAGCAGTACTTC
CAWGRYEQYF
>16|-|-|TRBV7-8|TRBJ1-4
TGTGCCAGCAGTCATAGAGGGCCTGGAGCTAATGAAAAACTGTTTTTT
CASSHRGPGANEKLFF
>19|TRBD1|once|TRBV5-1|TRBJ2-3
TGCGCCAGCAGCTTCTCCGGACAGGGGGGGGACTACATCACAGATACGCAGTATTTT
CASSFSGQGGDYITDTQYF
>18|TRBD1|-|TRBV5-8|TRBJ1-2
TGTGCCAGCAGCTTGAGTGGACAGGGGTTGGGGGCTAACTATGGCTACACCTTC
CASSLSGQGLGANYGYTF
>15|-|once|TRBV27|TRBJ2-7
TGTGCCAGCAGTTTAACGATGCCGAGCTCCTACGAGCAGTACTTC
CASSLTMPSSYEQYF
>14|TRBD1|-|TRBV5-6|TRBJ1-5
TGTGCCAGCAGTATGACAGGGGGAGGTCAGCCCCAGCATTTT
CASSMTGGGQPQHF
>14|TRBD2|-|TRBV6-6|TRBJ2-7
TGTGCCAGCGGTGTGCGGGGGGCCTCCTACGAGCAGTACTTC
CASGVRGASYEQYF
>14|-|medium-sized|TRBV9|TRBJ2-3
TGTGCCAGCAGCGTAGGGGGCGGGGTATGGACGCAGTATTTT
CASSVGGGVWTQYF
>15|-|-|TRBV5-1|TRBJ2-2
TGCGCCAGCAGCGTAGAGGGGAGGCACACCGGGGAGCTGTTTTTT
CASSVEGRHTGELFF
>16|TRBD2|-|TRBV5-8|TRBJ2-3
TGTGCCAGCAGCTGGGGAGGGGACGCAAGCACAGATACGCAGTATTTT
CASSWGGDASTDTQYF
>12|-|-|TRBV7-2|TRBJ2-1
TGTGCCAGCAGCTTAACAGCGGGTGAGCAGTTCTTC
CASSLTAGEQFF
>15|TRBD2|-|TRBV19|TRBJ2-7
TGTGCCAGTAGTACTGGGACTAGCGGGGTCCACGAGCAGTACTTC
CASSTGTSGVHEQYF
>13|-|-|TRBV7-9|TRBJ1-4
TGTGCCAGCAGCCTAAGAATGGGCGAAAAACTGTTTTTT
CASSLRMGEKLFF
>20|TRBD2|-|TRBV5-1|TRBJ2-3
TGCGCCAGCAGCTTGGTAGGGCCACTAGCGGGATCTCCGTCCACAGATACGCAGTATTTT
CASSLVGPLAGSPSTDTQYF
>12|-|-|TRBV10-3|TRBJ1-2
TGTGCCATCAGTCCCTCCCTCTATGGCTACACCTTC
CAISPSLYGYTF
>12|TRBD1|-|TRBV19|TRBJ2-7
TGTGCCAGCACCCGGGGACAGGGGCCGCAGTACTTC
CASTRGQGPQYF
>14|-|-|TRBV7-8|TRBJ2-3
TGTGCCAGCGTACAGGGCGCTGGCACAGATACGCAGTATTTT
CASVQGAGTDTQYF
>14|-|-|TRBV14|TRBJ2-1
TGTGCCAGCAGCCAAGGATTCAGGGGCAATGAGCAGCTCTTC
CASSQGFRGNEQLF
>16|-|-|TRBV7-9|TRBJ2-5
TGTGCCAGCAGCTCGATTAAAAACCCCAGACAAGAGACCCAGTACTTC
CASSSIKNPRQETQYF